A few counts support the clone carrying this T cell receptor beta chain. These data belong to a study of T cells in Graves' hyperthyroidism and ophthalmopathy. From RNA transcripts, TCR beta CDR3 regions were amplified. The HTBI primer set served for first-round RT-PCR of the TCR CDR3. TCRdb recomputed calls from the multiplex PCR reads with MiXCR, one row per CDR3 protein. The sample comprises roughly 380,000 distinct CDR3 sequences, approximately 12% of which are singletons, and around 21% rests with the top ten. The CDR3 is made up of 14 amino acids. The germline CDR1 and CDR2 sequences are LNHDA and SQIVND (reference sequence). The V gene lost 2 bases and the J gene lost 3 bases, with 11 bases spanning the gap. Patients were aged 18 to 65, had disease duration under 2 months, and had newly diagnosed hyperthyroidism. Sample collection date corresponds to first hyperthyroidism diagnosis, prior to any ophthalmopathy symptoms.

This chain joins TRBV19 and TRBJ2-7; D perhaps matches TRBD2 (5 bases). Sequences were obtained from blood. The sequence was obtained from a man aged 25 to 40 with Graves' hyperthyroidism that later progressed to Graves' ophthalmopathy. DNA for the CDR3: TGTGCCAGTAGTATACGAGCGGAAATCTACGAGCAGTACTTC. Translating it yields CASSIRAEIYEQYF.